A single sample gave rise to the 12 T cell receptor beta chains below, sequenced in a study of T-cell memory formation after mild COVID-19. MiXCR, applied by TCRdb to the 5' RACE reads, yields one record per CDR3 protein. The repertoire holds 98,000 or so distinct CDR3 sequences, with roughly a sixth as singletons. The sample consisted of PBMCs or a T cell subset sorted from them (not recorded which). These receptors came from a young man who had mild COVID-19 (a few samples of this study predate the infection). Cell type and time point are not known.

This clonotype has just a few counts. V gene TRBV7-8 combines with J gene TRBJ1-2, with TRBD1 matching 7 bases. V lost 4 bases and J lost 4; bases outside the gene matches: 6. CDR3 length: 14 residues. Germline V gene data show CDR1 as SGHVS and CDR2 as FQNEAQ. The chain's CDR3 is CASSSLRGPYGYTF. CDR3 DNA sequence: TGTGCCAGCAGCTCCCTGAGGGGGCCCTATGGCTACACCTTC.

J is TRBJ1-1 and V is TRBV6-5; 9 bases are shared with TRBD1. Unmatched junction bases numbered 8, after V lost 6 bases and J lost 6 bases. CDR1 is MNHEY and CDR2 is SVGAGI in the germline V gene. The CDR3 consists of 14 residues. CDR3 protein: CASSSGQGFPEAFF. The CDR3 nucleotides read TGTGCCAGCAGCTCCGGACAGGGGTTCCCTGAAGCTTTCTTT.

This clonotype was seen a few times. V gene TRBV28 combines with J gene TRBJ1-1, with D perhaps matching TRBD1 (6 bases). Trimming stripped 8 bases from V and 5 bases from J, with 15 bases between. The V gene's germline CDR1 is MDHEN and CDR2 SYDVKM. The CDR3 spans 13 residues. The CDR3 here is CASYVQGSTEAFF. CDR3 nucleotide sequence: TGTGCCAGCTATGTCCAGGGGTCAACTGAAGCTTTCTTT.

This clonotype was observed a handful of times. The CDR3 bases are TGTGCCAGCAGTGGTTGGGGATCTGGGGCCAACGTCCTGACTTTC. It encodes CASSGWGSGANVLTF. The chain carries TRBV2 and TRBJ2-6; D remains unclear. This CDR3 contains 15 residues. Germline V gene lookup returns CDR1 SNHLY and CDR2 FYNNEI. V was cut by 4 bases and J by 1 base, with 8 bases left in between.

This clonotype appeared a few times. The chain is built from TRBV30 and TRBJ2-1; D uncertain. V gave up 0 bases and J gave up 8 bases, with 5 bases separating them. The CDR3 extends over 11 amino acids. Germline CDR1 is GTSNPN and CDR2 is SVGIG (reference sequence). CDR3 bases: TGTGCCTGGAGTGTGTTCCATGAGCAGTTCTTC. Its translation is CAWSVFHEQFF. Together with reference TRBV30 and TRBJ2-1, the CDR3 gives the full variable domain: SQTIHQWPATLVQPVGSPLSLECTVEGTSNPNLYWYRQAAGRGLQLLFYSVGIGQISSEVPQNLSASRPQDRQFILSSKKLLLSDSGFYLCAWSVFHEQFFGPGTRLTVL.

The genes are TRBV6-5 and TRBJ2-5; either TRBD1 or TRBD2 may fit D (5 bases each). Germline values: CDR1 MNHEY, CDR2 SVGAGI. The V and J ends lost 7 bases and 5 bases respectively, with 20 bases between them. The CDR3 contains 15 residues. Here the CDR3 reads CASIPGPAAGETQYF. In nucleotides, the CDR3 is TGTGCCAGCATCCCGGGACCTGCCGCAGGGGAGACCCAGTACTTC.

The chain uses TRBV12-5 and TRBJ2-5; D is perhaps TRBD1 (6 bases). Trimming cost V 6 bases and J 2 bases, with 13 bases left between them. The CDR3 is 14 residues long. The germline V gene encodes CDR1 LGHNT and CDR2 FRNRAP. Written as DNA, the CDR3 is TGTGCTAGTGGACCCGGACAGCCACAAGAGACCCAGTACTTC. The encoded protein is CASGPGQPQETQYF.

Only a few counts were recorded for this clonotype. The V and J genes are TRBV11-3 and TRBJ2-3, with TRBD2 identical over 7 bases. The CDR3 runs 12 residues. The V gene end was trimmed by 6 bases and the J gene end by 4 bases; junction bases not matched to a gene: 1. The germline gives CDR1 SGHNT, CDR2 YENEEA. CDR3 residues: CASSTSADTQYF. As DNA, the CDR3 is TGTGCCAGCAGTACTAGCGCAGATACGCAGTATTTT.

The V gene is TRBV6-5, the J gene TRBJ1-1; 7 positions match TRBD1. The V segment lost 0 bases and the J segment 6 bases; nucleotides outside the gene matches: 7. Germline CDR1 reads MNHEY; CDR2 reads SVGAGI. This CDR3 contains 15 residues. DNA of the CDR3: TGTGCCAGCAGTTACTCGACTCAGGGGGGTCCTGAAGCTTTCTTT. Translating gives CASSYSTQGGPEAFF.

This clonotype was found many times. The J gene is TRBJ2-5, the V gene TRBV20-1; D unresolved. CDR3 length: 12 residues. V was shortened by 7 bases and J by 4 bases, with 13 bases between the two germline ends. CDR1 and CDR2 from the germline V gene are DFQATT and SNEGSKA (reference sequence). CDR3 sequence (DNA): TGCAGTGGGTCTAGGGCCATAGAGACCCAGTACTTC. Its protein product is CSGSRAIETQYF.

In DNA form, the CDR3 reads TGCGCCAGCAGCTTTCAGGGGACAGAGAACACTGAAGCTTTCTTT. Protein sequence: CASSFQGTENTEAFF. V is TRBV5-1 and J is TRBJ1-1; TRBD1 matches 7 bases. This CDR3 spans 15 amino acids. From germline, CDR1 is SGHRS and CDR2 YFSETQ. After removal of 2 bases from V and 1 base from J, the junction contained 5 bases not matched to a gene. Based on the CDR3 plus reference TRBV5-1 and TRBJ1-1, the full variable domain is KAGVTQTPRYLIKTRGQQVTLSCSPISGHRSVSWYQQTPGQGLQFLFEYFSETQRNKGNFPGRFSGRQFSNSRSEMNVSTLELGDSALYLCASSFQGTENTEAFFGQGTRLTVV.

This clonotype was counted between two and nine times. The rearrangement links TRBV20-1 to TRBJ2-7; the D is unclear. CDR3 length: 12 residues. Germline CDR1 DFQATT, CDR2 SNEGSKA (reference sequence). Trimming removed 0 bases at V and 12 bases at J, with 15 bases between. The CDR3 coding sequence is TGCAGTGCTAGAGATGGCAGCGCCTCTTGGTACGTC. This sequence encodes CSARDGSASWYV.